One and the same sample provided the 19 T cell receptor beta chains below, sequenced in a study of technical replicates of blood from four donors. Sequencing was performed with immunoSEQ multiplex PCR; in TCRdb, only in-frame clones are kept and a portion is missing. The sample shows tens of thousands of clones, 90% to 95% of them seen only once. Sequencing used T cells isolated from PBMCs. Every receptor here comes from a human donor in good health.

The V call is TRBV2, the J call TRBJ1-5; 9 positions agree with TRBD1. This CDR3 has 12 residues. The junction had 4 bases not matched to a gene; V was cut back by 9 bases and J by 7 bases. The germline V gene encodes CDR1 SNHLY and CDR2 FYNNEI. CDR3 loop: CARQGAQQPQHF. CDR3 DNA: TGTGCCAGACAGGGGGCTCAACAGCCCCAGCATTTT.

The chain links TRBV19 to TRBJ1-1; D is unresolved. Germline values: CDR1 LNHDA, CDR2 SQIVND (reference sequence). Trimming left V 3 bases short and J 4 bases short, with 15 bases between. This CDR3 spans 15 amino acids. The CDR3 here is CASSMEAGSGTEAFF. The CDR3 DNA reads TGTGCCAGTAGTATGGAGGCGGGGAGTGGCACTGAAGCTTTCTTT.

The chain carries TRBV19 and TRBJ2-7; 7 bases are a match to TRBD1. Looked up from germline, CDR1 is LNHDA and CDR2 is SQIVND (reference sequence). This CDR3 comprises 15 residues. V was clipped by 3 bases and J by 3 bases; unmatched bases: 8. This CDR3 reads CASSISQGVGYEQYF. The DNA of the CDR3 is TGTGCCAGTAGTATTTCGCAGGGGGTCGGCTACGAGCAGTACTTC.

V is TRBV27 and J is TRBJ1-1; no reliable D call. The germline V gene has CDR1 MNHEY and CDR2 SMNVEV (reference sequence). Trimming removed 0 bases at V and 1 base at J, with 6 bases between. This CDR3 has 14 residues. Here the CDR3 reads CASSLSNRNTEAFF. The CDR3 DNA reads as TGTGCCAGCAGTTTATCCAACAGGAACACTGAAGCTTTCTTT.

The V gene is TRBV4-1, the J gene TRBJ2-7; 12 bases fit TRBD1. The CDR3 extends over 17 amino acids. V shed 1 base and J 5 bases; nucleotides not matched to a gene: 9. Germline V lookup: CDR1 MGHRA, CDR2 YSYEKL. In DNA, the CDR3 is TGCGCCAGCAGCCAAGCTCTGGGACAGGGGGCGCGGGACGAGCAGTACTTC. The encoded protein is CASSQALGQGARDEQYF.

This clone showed up just a few times. This chain joins TRBV6-5 and TRBJ1-3; 7 bases match TRBD1. Germline V gives CDR1 MNHEY, CDR2 SVGAGI. This CDR3 is 14 amino acids long. After removal of 8 bases from V and 4 bases from J, the junction contained 8 bases not matched to a gene. CDR3 coding DNA: TGTGCCAGCTTATCCCGGGACAGAGGAAACACCATATATTTT. Its protein product is CASLSRDRGNTIYF.

The J gene is TRBJ2-4, the V gene TRBV15; no clear D gene. This CDR3 has 15 residues. The V end lost 5 bases, the J end lost 3 bases, and 14 bases lay between the germline ends. Germline-derived CDR1 and CDR2 are LNHNV and YYDKDF (reference sequence). This chain's CDR3 is CATSVPSGVKNIQYF. The CDR3 DNA reads as TGTGCCACCAGCGTGCCGTCTGGAGTCAAAAACATTCAGTACTTC.

This clone was recorded only once. The V call is TRBV4-2, the J call TRBJ2-5; the match to TRBD1 covers 7 bases. Germline values: CDR1 LGHNA, CDR2 YNFKEQ. This CDR3 comprises 14 residues. The ends lost 4 bases at V and 4 bases at J; junction bases unmatched: 6. The CDR3 loop reads CASSLDRVRETQYF. Here the CDR3 DNA reads TGTGCCAGCAGCCTTGACAGGGTAAGAGAGACCCAGTACTTC.

The chain employs TRBV27 and TRBJ2-3, with 10 bases lining up with TRBD1. The CDR3 loop spans 15 amino acids. V shed 2 bases, J shed 3 bases, and the junction held 2 bases outside the gene matches. Germline lookup yields CDR1 MNHEY and CDR2 SMNVEV (reference sequence). CDR3 bases: TGTGCCAGCAGTTTAAGGGGACAGGGGACAGATACGCAGTATTTT. Translation gives CASSLRGQGTDTQYF.

This sequence joins TRBV18 and TRBJ1-2, with D possibly being TRBD1 (5 bases). V was trimmed by 6 bases and J by 4 bases, leaving 12 bases between them. The V gene's germline CDR1 is KGHSH and CDR2 LQKENI. The CDR3 totals 13 residues. The CDR3 DNA reads TGTGCCAGCTCGCTGACAGATTCCTATGGCTACACCTTC. The encoded protein is CASSLTDSYGYTF.

J is TRBJ2-1 and V is TRBV14; 10 positions match TRBD2. The CDR3 is 17 residues long. Germline CDR1 is SGHDN and CDR2 is FVKESK. The V segment lost 5 bases and the J segment 5 bases; nucleotides outside the gene matches: 12. CDR3 sequence (DNA): TGTGCCAGCAGCATTGCAGCGGGAGGGTTAGGGAACAATGAGCAGTTCTTC. Amino acid sequence: CASSIAAGGLGNNEQFF.

Regarding this clone: The sample holds other DNA sequences that translate to the same CDR3. CDR3 in amino acids: CASSQELATDTQYF. In nucleotides, the CDR3 is TGCGCCAGCAGCCAGGAACTAGCTACAGATACGCAGTATTTT. The rearrangement joins TRBV4-1 to TRBJ2-3; possible D gene TRBD2, 6 bases. With 3 bases removed from V and 3 bases from J, the gap between germline ends came to 10 bases. There are 14 residues in the CDR3. The germline V gene has CDR1 MGHRA and CDR2 YSYEKL.

The CDR3 DNA sequence: TGCGCCAGCAGCTTGGGTTCAGGGCCTACAGATACGCAGTATTTT. This codes for CASSLGSGPTDTQYF. The chain combines TRBV5-1 with TRBJ2-3; TRBD1 is a possible D gene (5 bases). This CDR3 is 15 amino acids long. The germline V and J ends were trimmed by 0 bases and 3 bases, with 11 bases remaining between them. Germline V gives CDR1 SGHRS, CDR2 YFSETQ.

The rearrangement joins TRBV5-4 to TRBJ2-5; TRBD2 aligns across 9 bases. With V trimmed by 0 bases and J by 5 bases, 5 bases remained unmatched. This CDR3 comprises 15 residues. Germline values: CDR1 SGHNT, CDR2 YYREEE (reference sequence). This CDR3 reads CASSLGSGGRETQYF. In nucleotides, the CDR3 is TGTGCCAGCAGCTTGGGTAGCGGGGGACGGGAGACCCAGTACTTC.

This chain uses TRBV5-8 with TRBJ1-5, with a weak D call TRBD1 (6 bases). Germline values: CDR1 SGHTS, CDR2 YDEGEE. The V end lost 5 bases, the J end lost 4 bases, and 16 bases lay between the germline ends. The CDR3 sequence is 15 residues long. CDR3 nucleotides: TGTGCCAGCAGTAATACGGTGACAGGTAATCAGCCCCAGCATTTT. The encoded protein is CASSNTVTGNQPQHF. The full variable domain, its missing parts supplied by reference TRBV5-8 and TRBJ1-5, is EAGVTQSPTHLIKTRGQQATLRCSPISGHTSVYWYQQALGLGLQFLLWYDEGEERNRGNFPPRFSGRQFPNYSSELNVNALELEDSALYLCASSNTVTGNQPQHFGDGTRLSIL.

This clone was detected once. V gene TRBV28 combines with J gene TRBJ2-7, with 9 bases aligning to TRBD2. Germline V gives CDR1 MDHEN, CDR2 SYDVKM. This CDR3 spans 16 amino acids. V lost 5 bases to trimming and J lost 2 bases; unmatched junction nucleotides: 10. The CDR3 DNA reads TGTGCCAGCAGTAGTCCCCTAGCGGGAAAAACCTACGAGCAGTACTTC. Translated: CASSSPLAGKTYEQYF.

The chain carries TRBV29-1 and TRBJ2-1; 10 bases match TRBD2. Germline CDR1 reads SQVTM; CDR2 reads ANQGSEA. With 4 bases clipped from V and 9 bases from J, the junction kept 18 bases outside the gene matches. The CDR3 spans 17 residues. CDR3 DNA sequence: TGCAGCGTTGGGGGGGAGGTCAGCGGGAGGGCCTTCGGTGAGCAGTTCTTC. This codes for CSVGGEVSGRAFGEQFF.

This clone occurred once. The chain joins TRBV19 to TRBJ1-3; perhaps TRBD1 as D (6 bases). With 8 bases removed from V and 0 bases from J, the gap between germline ends came to 14 bases. The germline V gene has CDR1 LNHDA and CDR2 SQIVND (reference sequence). This CDR3 is 15 amino acids long. Here the CDR3 DNA reads TGTGCCAGTGGATCGGACAGACACTCTGGAAACACCATATATTTT. Residues: CASGSDRHSGNTIYF.

This chain connects TRBV7-2 to TRBJ1-5; 10 bases agree with TRBD1. The trim removed 2 bases at V and 4 bases at J, leaving 2 bases unmatched. Germline lookup yields CDR1 SGHTA and CDR2 FQGNSA. This CDR3 contains 15 residues. The CDR3 DNA sequence: TGTGCCAGCAGCTTAAGACAGGGGGCTAATCAGCCCCAGCATTTT. Translated: CASSLRQGANQPQHF.